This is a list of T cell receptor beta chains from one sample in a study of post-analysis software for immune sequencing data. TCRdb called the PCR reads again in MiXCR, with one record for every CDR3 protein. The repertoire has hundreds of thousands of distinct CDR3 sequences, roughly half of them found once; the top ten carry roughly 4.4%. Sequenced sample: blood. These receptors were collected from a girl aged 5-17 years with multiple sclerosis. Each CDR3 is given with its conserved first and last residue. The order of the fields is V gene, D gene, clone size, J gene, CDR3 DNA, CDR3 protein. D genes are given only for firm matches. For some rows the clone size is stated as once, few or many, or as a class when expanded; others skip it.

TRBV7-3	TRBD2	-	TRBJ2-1	TGTGCCAGCAGCAAGGGACTAGCGTTCCGTTCCTCGGATGAGCAGTTCTTC	CASSKGLAFRSSDEQFF
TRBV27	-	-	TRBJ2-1	TGTGCCAGCGAGGGCAGGGGCGGTGAGCAGTTCTTC	CASEGRGGEQFF
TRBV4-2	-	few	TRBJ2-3	TGTGCCAGCAGCCAAGTAAGGATGACTAACGAATACACAGATACGCAGTATTTT	CASSQVRMTNEYTDTQYF
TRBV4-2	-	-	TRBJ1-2	TGTGCCAGCAGCCAAGGACTGCACGTGAGGGCTAACTATGGCTACACCTTC	CASSQGLHVRANYGYTF
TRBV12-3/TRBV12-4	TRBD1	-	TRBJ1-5	TGTGCCAGCAGCCGTCCCGGGACAGGGGGCAATCAGCCCCAGCATTTT	CASSRPGTGGNQPQHF
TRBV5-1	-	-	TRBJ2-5	TGCGCCAGCAGCTTGGCCTTTTACGGAGCGGAGACCCAGTACTTC	CASSLAFYGAETQYF
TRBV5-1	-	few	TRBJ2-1	TGCGCCAGCAGCTTGGCAGCCGGGGGCAATGAGCAGTTCTTC	CASSLAAGGNEQFF
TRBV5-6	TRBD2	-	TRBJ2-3	TGTGCCAGCAGCTGGTTTGCGGGAGGGTCCACAGATACGCAGTATTTT	CASSWFAGGSTDTQYF
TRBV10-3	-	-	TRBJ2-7	TGTGCCATACTCCGGGACGGCCTCTCCTACGAGCAGTACTTC	CAILRDGLSYEQYF
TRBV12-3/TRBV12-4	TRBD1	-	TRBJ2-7	TGTGCCAGCAGCAGCCTTGGGACAGGGATAGCCTACGAGCAGTACTTC	CASSSLGTGIAYEQYF
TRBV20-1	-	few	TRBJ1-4	TGCAGTGCTAGAAGGCAGTTTGGGCACAATAATGAAAAACTGTTTTTT	CSARRQFGHNNEKLFF
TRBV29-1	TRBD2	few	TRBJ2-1	TGCAGCGTTGAAGAAAAACTGGGCACTAGCGGGAGGCCCAATGAACAGTTCTTC	CSVEEKLGTSGRPNEQFF
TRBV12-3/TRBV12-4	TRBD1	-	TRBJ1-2	TGTGCCAGCCACCGGCGAAGGACAGGGATTTCTAACTATGGCTACACCTTC	CASHRRRTGISNYGYTF
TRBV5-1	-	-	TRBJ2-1	TGCGCCAGCAGCTTGGATTATCTCAGCTCCTACAATGAGCAGTTCTTC	CASSLDYLSSYNEQFF
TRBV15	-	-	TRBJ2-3	TGTGCCACCAGCAGAAATCGCGACAGGGCAGGGGGGGATACGCAGTATTTT	CATSRNRDRAGGDTQYF
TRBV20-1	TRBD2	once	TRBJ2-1	TGCAGTGCTAGAGCCGGACTAGCGGGAGTGGAGGAGCAGTTCTTC	CSARAGLAGVEEQFF
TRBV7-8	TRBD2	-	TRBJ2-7	TGTGCCAGCAGCTCCAGACTAGCGGGAGTCTACGAGCAGTACTTC	CASSSRLAGVYEQYF
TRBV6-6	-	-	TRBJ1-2	TGTGCCAGCAGTTCTAAAGGGTTCTCTAACTATGGCTACACCTTC	CASSSKGFSNYGYTF
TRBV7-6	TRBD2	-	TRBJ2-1	TGTGCCAGCAGCTTAAATGCGGGAGGGCTTGGAGAGCAGTTCTTC	CASSLNAGGLGEQFF
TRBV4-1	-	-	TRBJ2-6	TGCGCCAGCAGCCGAGATGTAGTACAGTCAGGGGCCAACGTCCTGACTTTC	CASSRDVVQSGANVLTF
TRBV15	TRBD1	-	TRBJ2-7	TGTGCCACCAGCTCGAGGGACAGGTCGCACTACGAGCAGTACTTC	CATSSRDRSHYEQYF
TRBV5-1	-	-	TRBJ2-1	TGCGCCAGCAGCTTGGGCGGGACCAGCTCCTACAATGAGCAGTTCTTC	CASSLGGTSSYNEQFF
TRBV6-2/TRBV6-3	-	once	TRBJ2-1	TGTGCCAGCCTGTTACTAGATAACAATGAGCAGTTCTTC	CASLLLDNNEQFF
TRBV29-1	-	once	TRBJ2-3	TGCAGCGTTGGAGGGCGGGCAGTCAGGTCAGATACGCAGTATTTT	CSVGGRAVRSDTQYF
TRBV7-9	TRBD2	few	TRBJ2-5	TGTGCCAGCAGCGTTAGCGGGAGAGGGGAGACCCAGTACTTC	CASSVSGRGETQYF
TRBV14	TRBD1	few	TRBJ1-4	TGTGCCAGCAGCCAAGACACGACAGGGGGCCCTGAAAAACTGTTTTTT	CASSQDTTGGPEKLFF
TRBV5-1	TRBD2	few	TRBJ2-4	TGCGCCAGCAGCCGGAGGGAGGGTTCGAACATTCAGTACTTC	CASSRREGSNIQYF
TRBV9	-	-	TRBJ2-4	TGTGCCAGCAGCACCCGGGACCCCTGGCTAGAGATAGCCAAAAACATTCAGTACTTC	CASSTRDPWLEIAKNIQYF
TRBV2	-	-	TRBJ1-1	TGTGCCAGCATTCCGCCCGGGACTTACACTGAAGCTTTCTTT	CASIPPGTYTEAFF
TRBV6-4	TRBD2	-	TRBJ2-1	TGTGCCAGCAGAGAACTAGCGGGGCCCTACAATGAGCAGTTCTTC	CASRELAGPYNEQFF
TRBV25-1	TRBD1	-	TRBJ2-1	TGTGCCAGCAGTGCAGGACAGGGTCTATACAATGAGCAGTTCTTC	CASSAGQGLYNEQFF
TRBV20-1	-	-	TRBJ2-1	TGCAGTGCTAGTTGGGGCTTCTACAATGAGCAGTTCTTC	CSASWGFYNEQFF
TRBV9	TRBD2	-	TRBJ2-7	TGTGCCAGCAGCCCCCAGACTAGCGGGCTACCCTACGAGCAGTACTTC	CASSPQTSGLPYEQYF
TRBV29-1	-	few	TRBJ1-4	TGCAGCGTTGTGACGGGGGCAACTAATGAAAAACTGTTTTTT	CSVVTGATNEKLFF
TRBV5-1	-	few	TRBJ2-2	TGCGCCAGCAGCCCCCCGGGGCGCACGAACACCGGGGAGCTGTTTTTT	CASSPPGRTNTGELFF
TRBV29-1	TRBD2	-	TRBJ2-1	TGCAGCGTTGAAGAGATTAGCGGGGCACAGTTCTTC	CSVEEISGAQFF